The 21 T cell receptor beta chains below were found in one sample sequenced in a study of T cells after posttransplantation cyclophosphamide. Treatment was busulfan-fludarabine conditioning, a marrow graft, and cyclophosphamide on days +3 and +4. TCRdb's copy holds only in-frame clones and misses some; the assay was immunoSEQ multiplex PCR. The data show a few thousand clones, with none appearing a single time. This specimen was PBMCs, taken 32 days after allogeneic stem cell transplant with posttransplant cyclophosphamide. These receptor sequences come from a female patient in her fifties who received an allogeneic stem cell transplant from a related donor, was CMV-positive, and had no GVHD. The graft donor may have given rise to some T cells.

This clone was recorded at least ten times. CDR3: CASTRTSGRVTGTQYF. The CDR3, as DNA: TGTGCCAGCACCAGGACTAGCGGGAGGGTCACGGGGACCCAGTACTTC. J is TRBJ2-5 and V is TRBV27, with 15 nucleotides matching TRBD2. This CDR3 region has 16 residues. The germline V gene has CDR1 MNHEY and CDR2 SMNVEV (reference sequence). After removal of 7 bases from V and 7 bases from J, the junction contained 10 bases not matched to a gene.

This clone has more than one count but fewer than ten. A single base separates this from a much larger clone, so it may be a read error. This chain connects TRBV5-4 to TRBJ2-3; weak D call: TRBD2 (6 bases). Germline V lookup: CDR1 SGHNT, CDR2 YYREEE (reference sequence). CDR3 size: 16 residues. Trimming shortened V by 4 bases and J by 3 bases, and 18 bases separated the two germline ends. The CDR3 bases are TGTGCCAGCAGCCCCGAGGGGCCTAGCGATACAGATACGCAGTATTTT. This encodes CASSPEGPSDTDTQYF.

This clone was recorded many times. The chain links TRBV9 to TRBJ2-2; 10 nucleotides align to TRBD2. V trimming: 3 bases; J trimming: 0 bases; junction bases outside the gene matches: 5. The CDR3 extends over 17 amino acids. Germline V CDR1 and CDR2: SGDLS, YYNGEE. For the CDR3, the DNA is TGTGCCAGCAGCGGTAGCGGGAGGACGACGAACACCGGGGAGCTGTTTTTT. Its protein is CASSGSGRTTNTGELFF.

In this sample, this clone turned up many times. The chain is built from TRBV18 and TRBJ1-1, with TRBD1 as a possible D gene (6 bases). This CDR3 contains 13 residues. The germline gives CDR1 KGHSH, CDR2 LQKENI. V was clipped by 5 bases and J by 10 bases, with 17 bases between them. CDR3 DNA: TGTGCCAGCTCATTCGAACAGGGATACGGAGCTTTCTTT. Translated, it gives CASSFEQGYGAFF.

By proportion, this clone is medium-sized. This rearrangement joins TRBV11-2 to TRBJ1-2; tentatively, D is TRBD1 (6 bases). Germline values: CDR1 SGHAT, CDR2 FQNNGV. The CDR3 has 14 residues. With 3 bases removed from V and 6 bases from J, the gap between germline ends came to 14 bases. As DNA, the CDR3 is TGTGCCAGCAGCTTCAAAGACGCAGGGGATGGCTACACCTTC. This codes for CASSFKDAGDGYTF.

There are many counts of this clone. J is TRBJ1-2 and V is TRBV5-4, with 7 bases identical to TRBD1. Germline assignment: CDR1 SGHNT and CDR2 YYREEE (reference sequence). The CDR3 sequence is 14 residues long. The trim removed 4 bases at V and 3 bases at J, leaving 6 bases unmatched. The chain's CDR3 is CASSRPQGYYGYTF. Written as DNA, the CDR3 is TGTGCCAGCAGCCGACCACAGGGGTACTATGGCTACACCTTC.

This clone was detected many times. V is TRBV6-1 and J is TRBJ1-5; D is ambiguous. V shed 3 bases and J shed 9 bases, with 12 bases lying between them. Germline assignment: CDR1 MNHNS and CDR2 SASEGT. This CDR3 contains 13 residues. CDR3 region: CASSEAGRPPQHF. The CDR3 nucleotides read TGTGCCAGCAGTGAGGCAGGCCGGCCGCCCCAGCATTTT.

This clone is large (0.1 to 1%). This chain uses TRBV10-2 with TRBJ1-5; possible D gene TRBD1, 5 bases. V was shortened by 10 bases and J by 1 base, with 8 bases between the two germline ends. Germline CDR1 WSHSY, CDR2 SAAADI. There are 12 residues in the CDR3. CDR3 coding DNA: TGCGCCACCCGACAGAGCAATCAGCCCCAGCATTTT. This sequence encodes CATRQSNQPQHF.

The table lists this clone with many counts. The V gene is TRBV6-1, the J gene TRBJ2-1; the D gene is possibly TRBD1 (5 bases). Germline CDR1 reads MNHNS; CDR2 reads SASEGT. The CDR3 is 16 residues long. The ends were cut back, 5 bases at V and 3 bases at J, with 17 bases in the middle. This chain's CDR3 is CASSQDSIRRYNEQFF. The CDR3 bases are TGTGCCAGCAGTCAAGACAGTATAAGGCGCTACAATGAGCAGTTCTTC.

V is TRBV6-1 and J is TRBJ1-6; maybe TRBD1 (5 bases). Germline CDR1 and CDR2: MNHNS and SASEGT. This CDR3 is built from 13 residues. The V end was cut by 4 bases, the J end by 9 bases, with 10 bases between. CDR3 in DNA: TGTGCCAGCAGTGGACAGACGCGTTCACCCCTCCACTTT. Translation gives CASSGQTRSPLHF.

This clone was seen repeatedly, ten times or more. This chain connects TRBV10-1 to TRBJ2-3, with 7 nucleotides matching TRBD2. The germline V gene has CDR1 WNHNN and CDR2 SYGVQD (reference sequence). Trimming at V came to 4 bases and at J to 4 bases, leaving 11 bases not matched to a gene. CDR3 length: 16 residues. The CDR3 DNA reads as TGCGCCAGCAGTGGTATGGGAGCGGGAATCGCAGATACGCAGTATTTT. Translating it yields CASSGMGAGIADTQYF.

By share of the sample, this clone is medium-sized. The chain has TRBV19 and TRBJ2-1; no clear D gene. V was cut by 3 bases and J by 4 bases, with 10 bases left in between. Germline-derived CDR1 and CDR2 are LNHDA and SQIVND (reference sequence). This CDR3 region has 14 residues. CDR3 region: CASSIQRGYNEQFF. The CDR3 region has the DNA TGTGCCAGTAGTATCCAGCGAGGTTACAATGAGCAGTTCTTC.

In this sample, this clone is medium-sized. As DNA, the CDR3 is TGTGCCAGCAGTTACTCGGCCAGGGGGCTAAATGGCTACACCTTC. It is translated as CASSYSARGLNGYTF. This sequence joins TRBV6-5 and TRBJ1-2; 8 bases match TRBD1. In germline, CDR1 is MNHEY, CDR2 SVGAGI. V shed 0 bases, J shed 6 bases, and the junction held 6 bases outside the gene matches. The CDR3 length is 15 residues.

By share of the sample, this clone is medium-sized. The chain is built from TRBV12-3 or TRBV12-4 and TRBJ1-1; TRBD1 agrees at 7 bases. The CDR3 sequence is 13 residues long. V shed 5 bases and J 5 bases; nucleotides not matched to a gene: 5. The CDR3 DNA is TGTGCCAGCAGTATTTTACAGGGGACTGAAGCTTTCTTT. As protein: CASSILQGTEAFF.

This clone has more than one count but fewer than ten. Just one base apart from a much larger clone, this may be a read error. The chain recombines TRBV5-1 with TRBJ2-7; 8 nucleotides match TRBD2. CDR3 length equals 14 residues. Germline V CDR1 and CDR2: SGHRS, YFSETQ. For the CDR3, the DNA is TGCGCCAGCAGCAAGGGACTAGATGTCTACCAGCAGTACTTC. Translated: CASSKGLDVYQQYF.

Within the sample, this clone is medium-sized. The gene calls are TRBV7-2 and TRBJ2-1; D possibly corresponds to TRBD2 (6 bases). V gave up 2 bases and J gave up 4 bases, with 12 bases separating them. The germline gives CDR1 SGHTA, CDR2 FQGNSA. The CDR3 is 15 residues long. The CDR3 loop is CASSLISGTYNEQFF. The DNA for the CDR3 is TGTGCCAGCAGCTTAATTAGCGGAACTTACAATGAGCAGTTCTTC.

This clone was detected ten times or more. As DNA, the CDR3 is TGTGCCAGTAGTATGGACAGGGAGAGCTCCTACAATGAGCAGTTCTTC. This translates into CASSMDRESSYNEQFF. V usage is TRBV19 and J usage is TRBJ2-1, with 8 positions matching TRBD1. The length of the CDR3 is 16 residues. CDR1 and CDR2 (germline): LNHDA, SQIVND (reference sequence). V lost 3 bases to trimming and J lost 0 bases; unmatched junction nucleotides: 4. The variable domain in full, completed from reference TRBV19 and TRBJ2-1, reads DGGITQSPKYLFRKEGQNVTLSCEQNLNHDAMYWYRQDPGQGLRLIYYSQIVNDFQKGDIAEGYSVSREKKESFPLTVTSAQKNPTAFYLCASSMDRESSYNEQFFGPGTRLTVL.

Worth noting for this clone: A much larger clone lies a single base off, so this may be a read error. The chain joins TRBV6-2 or TRBV6-3 to TRBJ2-1; maybe TRBD1 (5 bases). V lost 6 bases and J lost 11, with 17 bases in between. Germline V gene data show CDR1 as MNHEY and CDR2 as SVGEGT. This CDR3 region has 13 residues. DNA for the CDR3: TGTGCCAGCAGCCGACTGGGAAGGGGTCAGCAGTTCTTC. As protein: CASSRLGRGQQFF.

This clone is medium-sized within its sample. This chain uses TRBV2 with TRBJ2-2; the match to TRBD1 covers 8 bases. CDR1 is SNHLY and CDR2 is FYNNEI in the germline V gene. This CDR3 is 15 amino acids long. V lost 8 bases and J lost 6; bases outside the gene matches: 11. This CDR3 is CASGVRGPLAGELFF. The DNA of the CDR3 is TGTGCCAGCGGGGTCAGGGGGCCTTTGGCCGGGGAGCTGTTTTTT.

This clone has a count of ten or more. This chain links TRBV7-2 with TRBJ2-7; a weak D match, TRBD1 (6 bases). CDR3 length: 16 amino acids. CDR1 and CDR2 (germline): SGHTA, FQGNSA. The V end was cut by 5 bases, the J end by 0 bases, with 17 bases between. The CDR3 loop is CASSLVGQPPSYEQYF. CDR3 coding DNA: TGTGCCAGCAGCCTCGTCGGACAGCCTCCCTCCTACGAGCAGTACTTC.

This clone was recorded many times. This chain uses TRBV7-8 with TRBJ2-7, with 7 bases aligning to TRBD1. V lost 4 bases to trimming and J lost 3 bases; unmatched junction nucleotides: 6. The CDR3 runs 14 residues. The germline CDR1 and CDR2 sequences are SGHVS and FQNEAQ. CDR3 region: CASSSLGGIYEQYF. The CDR3 nucleotides are TGTGCCAGCAGCTCGCTAGGGGGCATCTACGAGCAGTACTTC.